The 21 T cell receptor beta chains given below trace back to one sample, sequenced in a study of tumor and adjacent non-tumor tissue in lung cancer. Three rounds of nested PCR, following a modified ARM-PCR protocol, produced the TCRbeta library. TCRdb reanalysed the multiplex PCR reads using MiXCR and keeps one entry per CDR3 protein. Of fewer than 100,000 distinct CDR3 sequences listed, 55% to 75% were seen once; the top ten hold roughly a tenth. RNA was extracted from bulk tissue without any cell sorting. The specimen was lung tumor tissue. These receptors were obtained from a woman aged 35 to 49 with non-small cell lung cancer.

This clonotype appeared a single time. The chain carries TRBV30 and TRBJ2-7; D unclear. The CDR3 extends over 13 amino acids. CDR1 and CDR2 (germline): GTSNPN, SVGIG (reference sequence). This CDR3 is CSWSAVRTYEQYF. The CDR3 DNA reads TGTTCATGGAGTGCGGTTCGAACCTACGAGCAGTACTTC. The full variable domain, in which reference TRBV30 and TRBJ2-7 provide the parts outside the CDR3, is SQTIHQWPATLVQPVGSPLSLECTVEGTSNPNLYWYRQAAGRGLQLLFYSVGIGQISSEVPQNLSASRPQDRQFILSSKKLLLSDSGFYLCSWSAVRTYEQYFGPGTRLTVT.

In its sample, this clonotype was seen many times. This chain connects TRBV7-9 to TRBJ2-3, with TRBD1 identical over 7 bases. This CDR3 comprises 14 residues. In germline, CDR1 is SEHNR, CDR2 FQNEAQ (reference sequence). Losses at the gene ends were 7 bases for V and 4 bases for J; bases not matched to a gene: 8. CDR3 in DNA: TGTGCCAGCATCGAGGAAGGGGGCTCAGATACGCAGTATTTT. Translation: CASIEEGGSDTQYF. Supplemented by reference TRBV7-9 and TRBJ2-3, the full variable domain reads DTGVSQNPRHKITKRGQNVTFRCDPISEHNRLYWYRQTLGQGPEFLTYFQNEAQLEKSRLLSDRFSAERPKGSFSTLEIQRTEQGDSAMYLCASIEEGGSDTQYFGPGTRLTVL.

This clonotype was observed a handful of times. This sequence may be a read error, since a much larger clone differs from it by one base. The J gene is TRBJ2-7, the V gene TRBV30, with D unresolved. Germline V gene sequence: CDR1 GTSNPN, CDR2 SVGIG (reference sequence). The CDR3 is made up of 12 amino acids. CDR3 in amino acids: CTWSVQVEEQYF. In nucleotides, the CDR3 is TGTACCTGGAGTGTACAAGTCGAGGAGCAGTACTTC.

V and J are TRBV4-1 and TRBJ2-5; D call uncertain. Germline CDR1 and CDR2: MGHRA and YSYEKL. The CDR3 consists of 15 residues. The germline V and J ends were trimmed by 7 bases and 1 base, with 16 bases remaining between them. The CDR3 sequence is CASNLGVGTQETQYF. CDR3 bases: TGCGCCAGCAACCTTGGGGTCGGCACCCAAGAGACCCAGTACTTC.

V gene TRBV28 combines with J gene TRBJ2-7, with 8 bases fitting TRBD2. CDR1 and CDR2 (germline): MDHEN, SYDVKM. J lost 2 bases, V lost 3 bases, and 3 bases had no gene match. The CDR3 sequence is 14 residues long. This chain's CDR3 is CASSFGGVTYEQYF. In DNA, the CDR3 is TGTGCCAGCAGTTTCGGGGGGGTCACCTACGAGCAGTACTTC.

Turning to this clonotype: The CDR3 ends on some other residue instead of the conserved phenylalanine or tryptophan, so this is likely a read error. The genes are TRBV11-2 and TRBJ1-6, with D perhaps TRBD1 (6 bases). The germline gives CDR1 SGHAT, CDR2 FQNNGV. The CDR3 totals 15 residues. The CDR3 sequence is CVSTSDGQLNSPLHI. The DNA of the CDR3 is TGTGTCAGCACCTCGGACGGACAGCTAAATTCACCCCTCCACATT.

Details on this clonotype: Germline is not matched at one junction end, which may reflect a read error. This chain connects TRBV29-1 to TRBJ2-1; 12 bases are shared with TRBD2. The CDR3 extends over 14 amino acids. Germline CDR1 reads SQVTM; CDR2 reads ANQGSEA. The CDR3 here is CSVGTSGIYNEQFF. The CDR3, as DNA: TGCAGCGTTGGGACTAGCGGGATCTACAATGAACAGTTCTTC.

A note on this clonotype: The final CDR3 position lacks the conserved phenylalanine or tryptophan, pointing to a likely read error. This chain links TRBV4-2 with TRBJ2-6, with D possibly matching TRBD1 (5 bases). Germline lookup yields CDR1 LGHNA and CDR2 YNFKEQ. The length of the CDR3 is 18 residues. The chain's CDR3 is CASSQGEVSRSGANVLTL. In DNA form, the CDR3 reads TGTGCCAGCAGCCAAGGCGAGGTGAGTCGCTCTGGGGCCAACGTTCTGACTTTA.

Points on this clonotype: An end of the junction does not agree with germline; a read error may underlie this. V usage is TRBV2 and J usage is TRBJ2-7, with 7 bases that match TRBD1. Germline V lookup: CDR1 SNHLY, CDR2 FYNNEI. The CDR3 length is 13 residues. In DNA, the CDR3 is TGTGCCAGCAGTCCGACAGGGAACTACGAGCAGTGCTTC. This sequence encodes CASSPTGNYEQCF.

CDR3 DNA: TGCAGCGTTATATCTGGGTCAGAACAGCCCCAGCATTTT. Protein product: CSVISGSEQPQHF. This chain connects TRBV29-1 to TRBJ1-5; the D is unclear. This CDR3 is 13 amino acids long. V was pared by 5 bases and J by 7 bases, with 15 bases between. CDR1 is SQVTM and CDR2 is ANQGSEA in the germline V gene.

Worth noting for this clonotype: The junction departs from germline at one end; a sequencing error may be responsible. CDR3 loop: CATSFGDRDHNEQSF. CDR3 DNA: TGTGCCACCAGTTTCGGGGACAGGGACCACAATGAGCAGTCCTTC. The chain links TRBV28 to TRBJ2-1; TRBD1 aligns across 9 bases. The CDR3 consists of 15 residues. Germline V CDR1 and CDR2: MDHEN, SYDVKM.

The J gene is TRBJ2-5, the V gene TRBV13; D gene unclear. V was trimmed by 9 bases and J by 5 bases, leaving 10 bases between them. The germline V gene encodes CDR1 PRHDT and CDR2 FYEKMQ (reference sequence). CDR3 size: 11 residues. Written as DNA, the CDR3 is TGTGCCAGAAGCCTGGGTGAGACCCAGTACTTC. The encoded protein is CARSLGETQYF.

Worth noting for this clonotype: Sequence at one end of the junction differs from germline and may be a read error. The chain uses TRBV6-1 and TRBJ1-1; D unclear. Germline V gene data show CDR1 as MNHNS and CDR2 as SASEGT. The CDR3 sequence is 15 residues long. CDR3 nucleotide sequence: TGTGCCAGCAGTAATACTGCAAGATCTGGCACTGAAGTTTTCTTT. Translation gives CASSNTARSGTEVFF.

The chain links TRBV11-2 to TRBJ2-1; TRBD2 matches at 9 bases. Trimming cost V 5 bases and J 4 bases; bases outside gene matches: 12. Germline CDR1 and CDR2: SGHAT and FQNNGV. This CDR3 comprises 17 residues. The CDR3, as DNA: TGTGCCAGCAGCCTAGGGCGGGAGGGCCTGAAGTACAATGAGCAGTTCTTC. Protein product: CASSLGREGLKYNEQFF.

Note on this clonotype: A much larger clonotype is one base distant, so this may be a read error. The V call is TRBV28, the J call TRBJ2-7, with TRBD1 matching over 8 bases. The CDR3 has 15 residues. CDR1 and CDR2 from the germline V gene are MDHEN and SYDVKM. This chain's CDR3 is CVSSLYRTGTYEQYF. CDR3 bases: TGTGTCAGCAGTTTATATAGGACAGGGACCTACGAGCAGTACTTC.

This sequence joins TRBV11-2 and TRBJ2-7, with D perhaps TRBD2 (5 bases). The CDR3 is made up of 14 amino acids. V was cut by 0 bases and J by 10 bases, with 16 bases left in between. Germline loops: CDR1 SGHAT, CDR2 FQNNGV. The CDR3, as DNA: TGTGCCAGCAGCTTAGAAGAGGGAGTCGGAGACCAGTACTTC. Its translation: CASSLEEGVGDQYF.

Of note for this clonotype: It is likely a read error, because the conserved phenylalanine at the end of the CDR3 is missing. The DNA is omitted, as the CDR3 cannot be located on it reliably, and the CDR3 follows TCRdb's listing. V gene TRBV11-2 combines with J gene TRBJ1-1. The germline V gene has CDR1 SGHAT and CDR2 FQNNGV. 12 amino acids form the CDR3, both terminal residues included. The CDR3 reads CANSLEGTLTFL.

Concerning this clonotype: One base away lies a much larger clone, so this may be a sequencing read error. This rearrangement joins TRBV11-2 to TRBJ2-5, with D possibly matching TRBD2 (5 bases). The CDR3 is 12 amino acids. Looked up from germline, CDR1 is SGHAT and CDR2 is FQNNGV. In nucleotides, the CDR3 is TGTGTCAGCAGCTTGAGCGGCCGGACCCAGTACTTC. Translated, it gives CVSSLSGRTQYF.

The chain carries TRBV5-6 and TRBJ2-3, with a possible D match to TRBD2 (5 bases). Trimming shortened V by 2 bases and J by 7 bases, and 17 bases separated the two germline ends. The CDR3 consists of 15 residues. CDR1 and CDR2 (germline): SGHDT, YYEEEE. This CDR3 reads CASSLVRRRINTQYF. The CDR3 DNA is TGTGCCAGCAGCTTAGTAAGGAGGCGCATAAATACGCAGTATTTT.

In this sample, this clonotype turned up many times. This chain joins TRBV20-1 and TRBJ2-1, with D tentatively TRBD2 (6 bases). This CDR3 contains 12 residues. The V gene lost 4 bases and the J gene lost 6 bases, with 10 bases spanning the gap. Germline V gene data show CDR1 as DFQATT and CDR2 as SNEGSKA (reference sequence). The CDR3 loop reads CSAIPTSNEQFF. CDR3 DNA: TGCAGTGCTATACCGACTAGCAATGAGCAGTTCTTC.

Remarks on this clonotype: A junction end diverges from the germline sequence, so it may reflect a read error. The CDR3 protein is CAAGVAGRPGEQLF. The CDR3 DNA is TGTGCCGCCGGAGTAGCGGGAAGGCCAGGTGAGCAGCTCTTC. J is TRBJ2-1 and V is TRBV10-3, with 8 nucleotides matching TRBD2. CDR1 and CDR2 from the germline V gene are ENHRY and SYGVKD. The CDR3 is 14 amino acids.